These 29 T cell receptor beta chains were sequenced from one sample in a study of vaccination and CD4 T cells after COVID-19. Oncomine TCR Beta short-read sequencing was applied to DNA from cultured CD4+ T cells. TCRdb reanalysed the PCR reads using MiXCR and keeps one entry per CDR3 protein. The table has approximately 15,000 distinct CDR3 sequences, around 50% seen once. The antigens these receptors bind are not known. Treatment meaning: roughly 10-day PBMC culture with coronavirus spike peptide pools or control peptides (ViraFEST assay). Sample: CD4+ T cells from blood, cultured in vitro, taken before SARS-CoV-2 vaccination. The receptors derive from a human donor who had recovered from COVID-19.

This clonotype appeared a few times. The rearrangement uses TRBV7-8 and TRBJ2-5; a weak D match, TRBD2 (6 bases). The CDR3 totals 15 residues. From germline, CDR1 is SGHVS and CDR2 FQNEAQ. V was trimmed by 2 bases and J by 3 bases, leaving 13 bases between them. The CDR3 region has the DNA TGTGCCAGCAGCTTACAGGGACTTGGCGAAGAGACCCAGTACTTC. It codes for CASSLQGLGEETQYF.

V gene TRBV20-1 combines with J gene TRBJ2-3; no definite D call. Germline lookup yields CDR1 DFQATT and CDR2 SNEGSKA (reference sequence). With 0 bases removed from V and 2 bases from J, the gap between germline ends came to 12 bases. This CDR3 is built from 15 residues. In DNA form, the CDR3 reads TGCAGTGCTAGAGATGTTGGCTTTCCCACAGATACGCAGTATTTT. Protein sequence: CSARDVGFPTDTQYF.

This clonotype was counted a few times. V and J are TRBV25-1 and TRBJ1-2; D is possibly TRBD1 (5 bases). The CDR3 is 11 residues long. Trimming took off 1 base at V and 12 bases at J, with 9 bases between the two ends. Germline V lookup: CDR1 MGHDK, CDR2 SYGVNS. CDR3 in DNA: TGTGCCAGCAGTGAATTGGGGCGGCACACCTTC. Translated, it gives CASSELGRHTF.

This sequence joins TRBV10-2 and TRBJ2-5; 10 bases are a match to TRBD2. There are 14 residues in the CDR3. Germline-derived CDR1 and CDR2 are WSHSY and SAAADI. Trimming at V came to 7 bases and at J to 5 bases, leaving 7 bases not matched to a gene. The CDR3 DNA reads as TGCGCCAGCAATCTAGCGGGAGTCACGGAGACCCAGTACTTC. It codes for CASNLAGVTETQYF.

This chain joins TRBV7-9 and TRBJ2-1; D uncertain. Trimming pared 10 bases from V and 2 bases from J, leaving 6 bases between. The germline CDR1 and CDR2 sequences are SEHNR and FQNEAQ (reference sequence). The CDR3 extends over 11 amino acids. The CDR3: CATSTYNEQFF. Here the CDR3 DNA reads TGTGCCACCTCAACCTACAATGAGCAGTTCTTC. Based on the CDR3 plus reference TRBV7-9 and TRBJ2-1, the full variable domain is DTGVSQNPRHKITKRGQNVTFRCDPISEHNRLYWYRQTLGQGPEFLTYFQNEAQLEKSRLLSDRFSAERPKGSFSTLEIQRTEQGDSAMYLCATSTYNEQFFGPGTRLTVL.

The rearrangement uses TRBV6-1 and TRBJ2-3, with unresolved D. CDR1 and CDR2 from the germline V gene are MNHNS and SASEGT. V shed 10 bases and J shed 1 base, with 12 bases lying between them. This CDR3 comprises 13 residues. CDR3 DNA: TGTGCCACTATACTCCCCGGCACAGATACGCAGTATTTT. It encodes CATILPGTDTQYF.

The rearrangement joins TRBV18 to TRBJ2-2; TRBD1 matches at 8 bases. The V segment lost 6 bases and the J segment 3 bases; nucleotides outside the gene matches: 9. Germline V gene sequence: CDR1 KGHSH, CDR2 LQKENI. This CDR3 has 16 residues. The CDR3 bases are TGTGCCAGCTCGCTGGTACCGGGACAGGACACCGGGGAGCTGTTTTTT. Translated: CASSLVPGQDTGELFF.

V is TRBV19 and J is TRBJ2-2; tentatively, D is TRBD1 (6 bases). V dropped 9 bases and J dropped 1 base, with 12 bases sitting between them. The CDR3 consists of 14 residues. Germline V CDR1 and CDR2: LNHDA, SQIVND (reference sequence). Here the CDR3 reads CASALQGNTGELFF. The CDR3 nucleotides read TGTGCCAGCGCTTTACAGGGGAACACCGGGGAGCTGTTTTTT.

V is TRBV20-1 and J is TRBJ2-7; 13 nucleotides match TRBD2. CDR1 is DFQATT and CDR2 is SNEGSKA in the germline V gene (reference sequence). CDR3 length: 16 amino acids. V was clipped by 1 base and J by 6 bases; unmatched bases: 9. The CDR3 spells CSARGTSGSGFGEQYF. CDR3 DNA sequence: TGCAGTGCTAGAGGGACTAGCGGGAGTGGATTTGGCGAGCAGTACTTC.

The CDR3 sequence: CSARDPRTSGSYEQYF. In DNA, the CDR3 is TGCAGTGCTAGAGATCCTCGGACTAGCGGGAGCTACGAGCAGTACTTC. This chain uses TRBV20-1 with TRBJ2-7, with TRBD2 matching 13 bases. Trimming took 0 bases from V and 3 from J; bases not matched to a gene: 5. CDR1 and CDR2 (germline): DFQATT, SNEGSKA (reference sequence). CDR3 length: 16 amino acids.

The chain recombines TRBV2 with TRBJ2-1, with 11 nucleotides matching TRBD2. The V gene end was trimmed by 6 bases and the J gene end by 4 bases; junction bases not matched to a gene: 14. Germline CDR1 is SNHLY and CDR2 is FYNNEI. The CDR3 is 18 residues long. In DNA form, the CDR3 reads TGTGCCAGCAGCAGACGAATAGCGGGAGGGCCGGGGTACAATGAGCAGTTCTTC. Translating it yields CASSRRIAGGPGYNEQFF.

The chain links TRBV20-1 to TRBJ2-5; 12 bases agree with TRBD2. Trimming removed 0 bases from V and 5 bases from J; junction bases left unmatched: 10. Germline V gene lookup returns CDR1 DFQATT and CDR2 SNEGSKA (reference sequence). This CDR3 spans 17 amino acids. CDR3 sequence: CSARDPRLAGARETQYF. The DNA for the CDR3 is TGCAGTGCTAGAGATCCCCGACTAGCGGGAGCCCGGGAGACCCAGTACTTC.

The chain has TRBV20-1 and TRBJ1-3; 9 bases are a match to TRBD1. The V gene's germline CDR1 is DFQATT and CDR2 SNEGSKA (reference sequence). The J segment lost 3 bases and the V segment lost 6 bases, leaving 9 bases of the junction unmatched. The CDR3 covers 15 residues. This CDR3 is CSAPAGTGFGNTIYF. The CDR3 coding sequence is TGCAGTGCCCCCGCGGGGACAGGGTTTGGAAACACCATATATTTT.

The chain recombines TRBV27 with TRBJ2-3; TRBD2 matches 9 bases. After removal of 2 bases from V and 7 bases from J, the junction contained 4 bases not matched to a gene. Germline V lookup: CDR1 MNHEY, CDR2 SMNVEV (reference sequence). The CDR3 consists of 14 residues. The CDR3 here is CASSLGREGHTQYF. CDR3 sequence (DNA): TGTGCCAGCAGTTTAGGGCGGGAGGGGCATACGCAGTATTTT.

This clonotype was observed a few times. V and J are TRBV5-6 and TRBJ2-7, with D perhaps matching TRBD1 (6 bases). The V gene lost 4 bases and the J gene lost 5 bases, with 13 bases spanning the gap. The CDR3 is 13 amino acids. Germline CDR1 SGHDT, CDR2 YYEEEE. The CDR3, as DNA: TGTGCCAGCAGCCGGACAGCTAGCAACGAGCAGTACTTC. This gives the protein CASSRTASNEQYF.

The chain has TRBV4-2 and TRBJ2-2; 10 bases are a match to TRBD2. The CDR3 is 17 amino acids. Trimming cost V 1 base and J 3 bases; bases outside gene matches: 5. Germline CDR1 and CDR2: LGHNA and YNFKEQ. In DNA form, the CDR3 reads TGTGCCAGCAGCCAAGGTGGGACTAGCGTAGACACCGGGGAGCTGTTTTTT. Protein: CASSQGGTSVDTGELFF.

V and J are TRBV20-1 and TRBJ2-5; 8 nucleotides line up with TRBD1. In germline, CDR1 is DFQATT, CDR2 SNEGSKA (reference sequence). This CDR3 spans 15 amino acids. The V segment lost 0 bases and the J segment 5 bases; nucleotides outside the gene matches: 8. CDR3 residues: CSARDFQGARETQYF. The CDR3 DNA reads TGCAGTGCTAGAGATTTTCAGGGGGCGCGGGAGACCCAGTACTTC.

This clonotype has a single count. This chain connects TRBV9 to TRBJ2-3, with a weak D call TRBD2 (6 bases). Trimming left V 4 bases short and J 0 bases short, with 18 bases between. The germline V gene encodes CDR1 SGDLS and CDR2 YYNGEE. This CDR3 has 17 residues. For the CDR3, the DNA is TGTGCCAGCAGCTCCCCCCAGCGGGTGTCTAGCACAGATACGCAGTATTTT. Its protein product is CASSSPQRVSSTDTQYF.

V gene TRBV30 combines with J gene TRBJ1-2, with no clear D. Per the germline V gene, CDR1 is GTSNPN and CDR2 is SVGIG (reference sequence). CDR3 length equals 16 residues. V dropped 0 bases and J dropped 7 bases, with 21 bases sitting between them. The DNA for the CDR3 is TGTGCCTGGAGTGTCCTCAATTCCGGCTCTCTCGGTGGCTACACCTTC. Amino acids: CAWSVLNSGSLGGYTF.

The chain combines TRBV9 with TRBJ1-2; TRBD1 might be the D (5 bases). CDR3 length: 13 residues. The V end was cut by 3 bases, the J end by 3 bases, with 9 bases between. Per the germline V gene, CDR1 is SGDLS and CDR2 is YYNGEE. Here the CDR3 DNA reads TGTGCCAGCAGCGACCAGGGATACTATGGCTACACCTTC. Its protein is CASSDQGYYGYTF.

The chain links TRBV7-2 to TRBJ2-1; D unresolved. The germline V and J ends were trimmed by 0 bases and 4 bases, with 10 bases remaining between them. CDR1 SGHTA and CDR2 FQGNSA come from the germline V gene. This CDR3 comprises 15 residues. CDR3 sequence (DNA): TGTGCCAGCAGCTTAGCGGGTACTTCTTACAATGAGCAGTTCTTC. Amino acid sequence: CASSLAGTSYNEQFF.

This clonotype occurred once. The rearrangement uses TRBV2 and TRBJ1-5; a weak D match, TRBD1 (6 bases). The germline V gene has CDR1 SNHLY and CDR2 FYNNEI. The CDR3 spans 13 residues. The V and J ends lost 8 bases and 7 bases respectively, with 15 bases between them. DNA for the CDR3: TGTGCCAGCCTTCAGGGGTTAGGGCAGCCCCAGCATTTT. Translating gives CASLQGLGQPQHF.

In this sample, this clonotype turned up a few times. This chain links TRBV19 with TRBJ1-5, with D hard to call. Trimming took 5 bases from V and 9 from J, leaving 14 bases between them. CDR3 length: 13 residues. The V gene's germline CDR1 is LNHDA and CDR2 SQIVND (reference sequence). This chain's CDR3 is CASSDSRSSPQHF. CDR3 nucleotide sequence: TGTGCCAGTAGTGATTCCAGGTCGTCGCCCCAGCATTTT.

CDR3: CSAGGGIGEKLFF. The CDR3 region has the DNA TGCAGCGCGGGGGGGGGCATCGGTGAAAAACTGTTTTTT. The genes are TRBV20-1 and TRBJ1-4; D might be TRBD1 (6 bases). The CDR3 covers 13 residues. Germline assignment: CDR1 DFQATT and CDR2 SNEGSKA (reference sequence).

This chain links TRBV27 with TRBJ1-5; TRBD1 aligns across 8 bases. The CDR3 has 14 residues. The trim removed 6 bases at V and 7 bases at J, leaving 8 bases unmatched. Germline CDR1 reads MNHEY; CDR2 reads SMNVEV (reference sequence). CDR3 DNA sequence: TGTGCCAGCAGATCGGGACAGGAGAACCAGCCCCAGCATTTT. This encodes CASRSGQENQPQHF.

The V call is TRBV30, the J call TRBJ1-5; D is unresolved. The CDR3 is 14 amino acids. Per germline, CDR1 GTSNPN and CDR2 SVGIG (reference sequence). V was trimmed by 2 bases and J by 0 bases, leaving 8 bases between them. The CDR3 nucleotides are TGTGCCTGGAGTCTTGGGGATAGCAATCAGCCCCAGCATTTT. It codes for CAWSLGDSNQPQHF. The variable domain in full, completed from reference TRBV30 and TRBJ1-5, reads SQTIHQWPATLVQPVGSPLSLECTVEGTSNPNLYWYRQAAGRGLQLLFYSVGIGQISSEVPQNLSASRPQDRQFILSSKKLLLSDSGFYLCAWSLGDSNQPQHFGDGTRLSIL.

This CDR3 reads CSVPTSAYEQFF. CDR3 coding DNA: TGCAGTGTTCCCACTAGCGCCTATGAGCAGTTCTTC. V is TRBV20-1 and J is TRBJ2-1; TRBD2 aligns across 7 bases. The CDR3 has 12 residues. Germline V gene lookup returns CDR1 DFQATT and CDR2 SNEGSKA (reference sequence). V shed 7 bases and J 8 bases; nucleotides not matched to a gene: 8.

As DNA, the CDR3 is TGTGCCACCAGTGATCCTCGCTTAGGTACGCAGTATTTT. Translating gives CATSDPRLGTQYF. The chain couples TRBV24-1 to TRBJ2-3; D gene unclear. The germline gives CDR1 KGHDR, CDR2 SFDVKD. CDR3 length: 13 amino acids. Trimming shortened V by 3 bases and J by 8 bases, and 11 bases separated the two germline ends.

The chain links TRBV7-8 to TRBJ1-1; D unresolved. The CDR3 length is 16 residues. CDR1 is SGHVS, CDR2 FQNEAQ, per germline. Deletions cut 5 bases from V and 0 bases from J, with 16 bases between. The CDR3 region has the DNA TGTGCCAGCAGCCCCAGACGAGACACGCTGAACACTGAAGCTTTCTTT. Its protein product is CASSPRRDTLNTEAFF.